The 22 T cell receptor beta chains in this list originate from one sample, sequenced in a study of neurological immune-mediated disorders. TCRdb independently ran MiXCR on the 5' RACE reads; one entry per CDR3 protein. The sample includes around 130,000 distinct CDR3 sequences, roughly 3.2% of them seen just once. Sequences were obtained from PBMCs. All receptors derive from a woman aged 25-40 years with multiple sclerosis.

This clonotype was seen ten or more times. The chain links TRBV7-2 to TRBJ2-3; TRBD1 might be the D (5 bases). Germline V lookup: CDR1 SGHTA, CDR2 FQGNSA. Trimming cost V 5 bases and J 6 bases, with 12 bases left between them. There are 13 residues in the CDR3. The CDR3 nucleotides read TGTGCCAGCAGCAAACAGGCCCGGGATACGCAGTATTTT. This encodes CASSKQARDTQYF. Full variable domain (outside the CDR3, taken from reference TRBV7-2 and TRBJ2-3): GAGVSQSPSNKVTEKGKDVELRCDPISGHTALYWYRQSLGQGLEFLIYFQGNSAPDKSGLPSDRFSAERTGGSVSTLTIQRTQQEDSAVYLCASSKQARDTQYFGPGTRLTVL.

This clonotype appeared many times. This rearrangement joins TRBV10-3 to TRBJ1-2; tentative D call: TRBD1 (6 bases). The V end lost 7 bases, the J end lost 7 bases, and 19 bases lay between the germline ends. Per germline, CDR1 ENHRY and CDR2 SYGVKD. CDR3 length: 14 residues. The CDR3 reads CAITPGEVGGGYTF. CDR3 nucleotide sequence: TGTGCCATCACCCCAGGGGAGGTCGGAGGTGGCTACACCTTC.

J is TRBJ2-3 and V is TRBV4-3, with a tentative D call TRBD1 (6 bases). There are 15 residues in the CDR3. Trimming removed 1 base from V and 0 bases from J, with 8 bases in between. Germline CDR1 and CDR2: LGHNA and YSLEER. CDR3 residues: CASSQVGASTDTQYF. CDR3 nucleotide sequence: TGCGCCAGCAGCCAAGTGGGGGCTAGCACAGATACGCAGTATTTT.

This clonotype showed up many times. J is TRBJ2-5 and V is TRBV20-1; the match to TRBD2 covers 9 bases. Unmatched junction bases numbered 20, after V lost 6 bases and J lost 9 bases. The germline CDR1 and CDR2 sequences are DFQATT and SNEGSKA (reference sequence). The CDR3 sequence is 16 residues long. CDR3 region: CSALRNSGTSLRAQYF. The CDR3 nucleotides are TGCAGTGCCCTACGCAATTCCGGGACTAGCCTTCGGGCCCAGTACTTC.

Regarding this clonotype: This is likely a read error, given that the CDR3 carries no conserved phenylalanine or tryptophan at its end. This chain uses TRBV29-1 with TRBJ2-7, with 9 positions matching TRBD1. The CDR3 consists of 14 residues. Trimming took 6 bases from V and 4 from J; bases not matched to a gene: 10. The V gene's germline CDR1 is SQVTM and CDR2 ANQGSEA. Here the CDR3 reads CSVELGTGLYEQYN. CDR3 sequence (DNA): TGCAGCGTAGAACTTGGGACAGGGTTGTACGAGCAGTACAAC.

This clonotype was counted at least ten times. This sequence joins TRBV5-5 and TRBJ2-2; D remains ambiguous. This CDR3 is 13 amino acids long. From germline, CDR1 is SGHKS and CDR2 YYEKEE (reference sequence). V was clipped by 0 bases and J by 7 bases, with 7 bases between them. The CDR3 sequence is CASSLVLDGELFF. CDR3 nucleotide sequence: TGTGCCAGCAGCTTGGTCCTGGACGGGGAGCTGTTTTTT.

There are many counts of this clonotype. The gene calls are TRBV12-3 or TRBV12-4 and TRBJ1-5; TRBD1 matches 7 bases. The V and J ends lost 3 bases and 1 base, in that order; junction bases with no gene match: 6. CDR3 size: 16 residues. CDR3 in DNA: TGTGCCAGCAGTTTTCTGGTAGGGGGCAGCAATCAGCCCCAGCATTTT. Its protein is CASSFLVGGSNQPQHF.

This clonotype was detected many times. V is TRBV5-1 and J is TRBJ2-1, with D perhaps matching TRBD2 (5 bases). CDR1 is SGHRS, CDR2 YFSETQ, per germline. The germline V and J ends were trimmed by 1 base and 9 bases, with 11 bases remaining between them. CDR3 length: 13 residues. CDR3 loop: CASSLMVDSEQFF. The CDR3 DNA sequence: TGCGCCAGCAGCTTGATGGTGGACTCTGAGCAGTTCTTC.

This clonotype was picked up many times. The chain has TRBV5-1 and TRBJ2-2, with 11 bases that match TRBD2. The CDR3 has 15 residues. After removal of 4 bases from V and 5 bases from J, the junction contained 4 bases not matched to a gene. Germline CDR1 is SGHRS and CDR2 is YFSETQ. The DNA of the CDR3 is TGCGCCAGCAGCCAAAGACTAGCGGGAACCGGGGAGCTGTTTTTT. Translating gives CASSQRLAGTGELFF.

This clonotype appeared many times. CDR3 sequence: CASSLAGLAGASYNEQFF. The CDR3 coding sequence is TGTGCCAGCAGCTTAGCGGGACTAGCGGGAGCCTCCTACAATGAGCAGTTCTTC. The chain joins TRBV7-9 to TRBJ2-1, with 14 nucleotides matching TRBD2. This CDR3 has 18 residues. V was pared by 0 bases and J by 0 bases, with 1 base of the junction left unmatched. Looked up from germline, CDR1 is SEHNR and CDR2 is FQNEAQ (reference sequence). Based on the CDR3 plus reference TRBV7-9 and TRBJ2-1, the full variable domain is DTGVSQNPRHKITKRGQNVTFRCDPISEHNRLYWYRQTLGQGPEFLTYFQNEAQLEKSRLLSDRFSAERPKGSFSTLEIQRTEQGDSAMYLCASSLAGLAGASYNEQFFGPGTRLTVL.

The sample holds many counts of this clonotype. The chain's CDR3 is CASRETVSSYNEQFF. DNA of the CDR3: TGTGCCAGCAGGGAAACAGTGAGCTCCTACAATGAGCAGTTCTTC. The gene calls are TRBV6-2 or TRBV6-3 and TRBJ2-1; no clear D. Trimming removed 6 bases from V and 0 bases from J, with 12 bases in between. CDR3 length equals 15 residues. CDR1 is MNHEY, CDR2 SVGEGT, per germline.

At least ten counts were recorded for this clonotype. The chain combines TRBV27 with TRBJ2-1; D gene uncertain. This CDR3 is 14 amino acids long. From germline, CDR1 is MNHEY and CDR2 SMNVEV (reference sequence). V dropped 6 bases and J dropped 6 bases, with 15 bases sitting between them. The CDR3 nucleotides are TGTGCCAGCAGAGACTTTCTAGGAGTCAATGAGCAGTTCTTC. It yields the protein CASRDFLGVNEQFF.

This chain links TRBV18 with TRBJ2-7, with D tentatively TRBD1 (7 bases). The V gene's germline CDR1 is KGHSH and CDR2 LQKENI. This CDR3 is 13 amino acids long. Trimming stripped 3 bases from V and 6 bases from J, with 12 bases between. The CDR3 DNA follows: TGTGCCAGCTCACCGCAGGGGGGTCTCGAGCAGTACTTC. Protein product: CASSPQGGLEQYF.

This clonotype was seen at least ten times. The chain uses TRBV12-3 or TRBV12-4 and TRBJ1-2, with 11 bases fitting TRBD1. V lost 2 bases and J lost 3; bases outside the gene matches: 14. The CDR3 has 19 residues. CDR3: CASSLYPARDRGFYYGYTF. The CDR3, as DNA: TGTGCCAGCAGTTTATATCCCGCTCGGGACAGGGGGTTTTACTATGGCTACACCTTC.

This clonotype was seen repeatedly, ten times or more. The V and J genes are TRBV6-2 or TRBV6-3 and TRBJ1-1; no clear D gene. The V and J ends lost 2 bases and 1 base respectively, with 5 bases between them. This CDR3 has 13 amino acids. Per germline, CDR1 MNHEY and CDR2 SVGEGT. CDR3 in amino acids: CASSYPGNTEAFF. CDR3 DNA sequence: TGTGCCAGCAGTTACCCCGGGAACACTGAAGCTTTCTTT.

In DNA, the CDR3 is TGTGCCAGCAGCCAAGGGCAGGGACATAACTATGGCTACACCTTC. Translated: CASSQGQGHNYGYTF. The chain has TRBV14 and TRBJ1-2, with a tentative D call TRBD1 (6 bases). Per germline, CDR1 SGHDN and CDR2 FVKESK. V was shortened by 1 base and J by 1 base, with 10 bases between the two germline ends. The length of the CDR3 is 15 residues.

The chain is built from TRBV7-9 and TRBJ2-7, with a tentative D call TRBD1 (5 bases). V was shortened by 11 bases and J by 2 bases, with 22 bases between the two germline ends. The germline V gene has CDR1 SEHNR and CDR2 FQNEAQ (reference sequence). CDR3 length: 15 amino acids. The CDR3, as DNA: TGTGCCTCCTTCATCGACAGTATCCGTCCCTACGAGCAGTACTTC. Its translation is CASFIDSIRPYEQYF. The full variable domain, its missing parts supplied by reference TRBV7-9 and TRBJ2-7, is DTGVSQNPRHKITKRGQNVTFRCDPISEHNRLYWYRQTLGQGPEFLTYFQNEAQLEKSRLLSDRFSAERPKGSFSTLEIQRTEQGDSAMYLCASFIDSIRPYEQYFGPGTRLTVT.

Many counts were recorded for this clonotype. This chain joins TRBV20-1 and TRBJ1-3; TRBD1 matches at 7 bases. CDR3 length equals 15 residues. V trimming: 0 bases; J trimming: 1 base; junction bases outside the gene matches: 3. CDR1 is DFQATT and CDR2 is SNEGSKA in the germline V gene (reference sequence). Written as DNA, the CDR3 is TGCAGTGCTAGAGAGCCGACAGGGTCTGGAAACACCATATATTTT. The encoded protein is CSAREPTGSGNTIYF.

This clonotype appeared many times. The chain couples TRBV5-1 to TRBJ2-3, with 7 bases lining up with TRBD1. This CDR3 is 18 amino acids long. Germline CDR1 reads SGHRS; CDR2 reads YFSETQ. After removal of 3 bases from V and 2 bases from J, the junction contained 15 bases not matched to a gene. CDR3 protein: CASSYPDRQEGSTDTQYF. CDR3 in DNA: TGCGCCAGCAGCTACCCGGACAGGCAGGAAGGGTCCACAGATACGCAGTATTTT. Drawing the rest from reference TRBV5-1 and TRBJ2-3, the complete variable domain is KAGVTQTPRYLIKTRGQQVTLSCSPISGHRSVSWYQQTPGQGLQFLFEYFSETQRNKGNFPGRFSGRQFSNSRSEMNVSTLELGDSALYLCASSYPDRQEGSTDTQYFGPGTRLTVL.

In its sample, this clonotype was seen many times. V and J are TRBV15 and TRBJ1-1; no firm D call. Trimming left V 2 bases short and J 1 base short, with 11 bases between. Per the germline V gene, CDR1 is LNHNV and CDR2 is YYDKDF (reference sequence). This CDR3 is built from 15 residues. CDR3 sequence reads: CATSRFFSGNTEAFF. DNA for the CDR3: TGTGCCACCAGCAGATTTTTTAGTGGGAACACTGAAGCTTTCTTT.

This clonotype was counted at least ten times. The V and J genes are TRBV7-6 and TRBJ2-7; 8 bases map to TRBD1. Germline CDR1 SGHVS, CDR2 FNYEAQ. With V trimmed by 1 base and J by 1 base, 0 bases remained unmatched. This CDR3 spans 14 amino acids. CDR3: CASSLGTGSYEQYF. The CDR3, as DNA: TGTGCCAGCAGCTTAGGGACAGGGTCCTACGAGCAGTACTTC.

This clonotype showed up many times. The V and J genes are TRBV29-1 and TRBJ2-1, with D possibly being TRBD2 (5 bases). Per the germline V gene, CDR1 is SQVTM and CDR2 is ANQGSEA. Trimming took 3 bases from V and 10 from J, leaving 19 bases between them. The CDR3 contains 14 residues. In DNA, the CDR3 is TGCAGCGTTGAGGACTCCGGGCGCCAAACGGAGCAGTTCTTC. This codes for CSVEDSGRQTEQFF.